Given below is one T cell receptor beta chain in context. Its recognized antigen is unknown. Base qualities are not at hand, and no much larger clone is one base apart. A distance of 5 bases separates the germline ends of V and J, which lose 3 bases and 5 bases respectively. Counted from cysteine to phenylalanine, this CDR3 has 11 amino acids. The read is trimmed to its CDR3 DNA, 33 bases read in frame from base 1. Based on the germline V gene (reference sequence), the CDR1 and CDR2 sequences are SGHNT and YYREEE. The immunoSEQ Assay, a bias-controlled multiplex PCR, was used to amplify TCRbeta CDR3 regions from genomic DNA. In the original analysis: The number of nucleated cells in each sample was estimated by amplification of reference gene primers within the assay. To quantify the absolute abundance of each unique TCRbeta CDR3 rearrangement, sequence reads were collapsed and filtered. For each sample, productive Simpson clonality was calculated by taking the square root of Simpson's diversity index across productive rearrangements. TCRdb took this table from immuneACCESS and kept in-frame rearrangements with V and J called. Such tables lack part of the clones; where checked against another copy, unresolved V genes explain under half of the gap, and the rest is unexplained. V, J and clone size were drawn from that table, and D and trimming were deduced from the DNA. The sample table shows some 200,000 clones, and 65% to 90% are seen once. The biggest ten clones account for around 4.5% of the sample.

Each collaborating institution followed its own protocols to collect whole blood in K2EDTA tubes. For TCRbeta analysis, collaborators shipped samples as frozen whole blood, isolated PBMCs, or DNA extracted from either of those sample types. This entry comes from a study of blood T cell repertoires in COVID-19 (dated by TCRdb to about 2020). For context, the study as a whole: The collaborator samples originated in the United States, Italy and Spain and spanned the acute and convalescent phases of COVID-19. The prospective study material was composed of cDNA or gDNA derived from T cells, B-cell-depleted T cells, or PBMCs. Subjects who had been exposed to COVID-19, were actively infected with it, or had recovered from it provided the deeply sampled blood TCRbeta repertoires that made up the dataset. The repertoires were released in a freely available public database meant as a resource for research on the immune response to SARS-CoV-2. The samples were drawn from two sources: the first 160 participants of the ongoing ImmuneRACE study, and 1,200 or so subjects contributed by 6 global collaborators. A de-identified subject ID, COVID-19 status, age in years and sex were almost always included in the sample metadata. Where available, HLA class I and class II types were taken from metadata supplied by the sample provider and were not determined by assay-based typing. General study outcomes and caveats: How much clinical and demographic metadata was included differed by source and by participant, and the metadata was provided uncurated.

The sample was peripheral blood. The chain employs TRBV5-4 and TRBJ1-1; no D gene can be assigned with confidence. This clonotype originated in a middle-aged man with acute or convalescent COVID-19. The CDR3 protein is CASSSQTEAFF. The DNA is TGTGCCAGCAGCTCCCAGACTGAAGCTTTCTTT. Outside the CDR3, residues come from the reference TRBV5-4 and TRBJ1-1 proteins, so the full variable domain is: ETGVTQSPTHLIKTRGQQVTLRCSSQSGHNTVSWYQQALGQGPQFIFQYYREEENGRGNFPPRFSGLQFPNYSSELNVNALELDDSALYLCASSSQTEAFFGQGTRLTVV.